This TCR beta chain was retrieved from a study of blood T cell repertoires in COVID-19. Study context: Collection of acute and convalescent COVID-19 samples took place in the United States, Italy and Spain.

The CDR3 sequence is 16 residues long. Germline-derived CDR1 and CDR2 are SGHRS and YFSETQ. The ends lost 0 bases at V and 10 bases at J; junction bases unmatched: 7. Profiling relied on immunoSEQ multiplex PCR, and the TCRdb table lists in-frame clones only, not all of them. The sample consists of about 330,000 clones, about 90% of them appearing once. Enrollees, about 18 to 95 years old, lived in 24 US areas. What the recovered Cohort 3 donors had was two negative PCRs, clearance, or symptom resolution. Sequencing was done on a sample of PBMCs or T cells enriched from blood (not recorded which). The source is a woman in her thirties who had recovered from COVID-19. This chain connects TRBV5-1 to TRBJ1-6, with 10 bases aligning to TRBD1. The CDR3 loop is CASSLEVRDRGSPLHF. The CDR3 DNA is TGCGCCAGCAGCTTGGAGGTTCGGGACAGGGGATCACCCCTCCACTTT. The full variable domain, completed using reference TRBV5-1 and TRBJ1-6, is KAGVTQTPRYLIKTRGQQVTLSCSPISGHRSVSWYQQTPGQGLQFLFEYFSETQRNKGNFPGRFSGRQFSNSRSEMNVSTLELGDSALYLCASSLEVRDRGSPLHFGNGTRLTVT.